Sequencing of this T cell receptor (beta chain) was carried out in a study of graft-versus-host responses after intestinal transplantation. Across the study: Anti-thymocyte globulin induction was given to all recipients, followed by tacrolimus and steroids for 3 to 4 years. Study-wide points: Early post-transplant HvG declines were associated with peak circulating GvH clone levels. Investigators detected GvH clones in recipient marrow, with some emerging earlier in ileum or blood.

To note about this clone: Its target is not known.

CDR1 and CDR2 (germline): LNHNV, YYDKDF (reference sequence). Trimming stripped 0 bases from V and 3 bases from J, with 8 bases between. The CDR3 loop spans 15 amino acids. TCRdb's table, derived via immunoSEQ multiplex PCR, lists solely in-frame clones and lacks some. Of about 97,000 clones listed, about 93% were seen once; the top ten hold about 15%. The chain combines TRBV15 with TRBJ2-2; perhaps TRBD1 as D (6 bases). The receptor was derived from a human patient who received an intestinal transplant, so some T cells may come from the graft donor. Sequenced here: PBMCs, sampled roughly 450 days after intestinal transplant. CDR3 sequence (DNA): TGTGCCACCAGCAGAGACAGGGGTGACACCGGGGAGCTGTTTTTT. Translating it yields CATSRDRGDTGELFF.